A single sample is the source of the 31 T cell receptor beta chains below, sequenced in a study of shared clonotypes between healthy human individuals. Here immunoSEQ multiplex PCR was the method, and the copy in TCRdb shows in-frame clones only, minus some. The sample holds 2,500,000 or so clones, 85% to 95% seen once. Sample: naive CD4+ T cells from PBMCs. As for subset: CD45RA+ positively selected. These receptors all stem from a man younger than 30 in good health. Some clones in this sample may be carry-over from other donors' samples.

This rearrangement joins TRBV11-2 to TRBJ2-3, with 13 bases identical to TRBD2. Trimming at V came to 4 bases and at J to 7 bases, leaving 5 bases not matched to a gene. Germline CDR1 reads SGHAT; CDR2 reads FQNNGV. The CDR3 is 15 amino acids. The CDR3 sequence is CASSWGLAGTNTQYF. The DNA for the CDR3 is TGTGCCAGCAGCTGGGGACTAGCGGGGACTAATACGCAGTATTTT.

The genes are TRBV4-2 and TRBJ1-4, with TRBD1 identical over 8 bases. The CDR3 length is 17 residues. Germline assignment: CDR1 LGHNA and CDR2 YNFKEQ. V shed 2 bases and J 0 bases; nucleotides not matched to a gene: 5. The CDR3 DNA follows: TGTGCCAGCAGCCAACCAGGACAGGGCCCAACTAATGAAAAACTGTTTTTT. It translates to CASSQPGQGPTNEKLFF.

The genes are TRBV2 and TRBJ2-1; 9 positions agree with TRBD2. After removal of 8 bases from V and 3 bases from J, the junction contained 5 bases not matched to a gene. The CDR3 covers 14 residues. CDR1 is SNHLY and CDR2 is FYNNEI in the germline V gene. The CDR3 loop is CASSSSGNYNEQFF. The CDR3 DNA is TGTGCCAGCTCGTCTAGCGGGAACTACAATGAGCAGTTCTTC.

V usage is TRBV13 and J usage is TRBJ1-1, with no clear D. Trimming removed 2 bases from V and 7 bases from J, with 20 bases in between. Germline V gene data show CDR1 as PRHDT and CDR2 as FYEKMQ (reference sequence). The CDR3 is made up of 16 amino acids. CDR3 protein: CASSLREEPPPLEAFF. Written as DNA, the CDR3 is TGTGCCAGCAGCTTACGTGAAGAACCTCCTCCTCTTGAAGCTTTCTTT.

This chain connects TRBV5-4 to TRBJ2-5; a possible D gene is TRBD1 (6 bases). Deletions cut 3 bases from V and 4 bases from J, with 16 bases between. The germline gives CDR1 SGHNT, CDR2 YYREEE (reference sequence). There are 15 residues in the CDR3. This CDR3 reads CASSYDSTGRETQYF. As DNA, the CDR3 is TGTGCCAGCAGCTACGACTCTACAGGGAGAGAGACCCAGTACTTC.

This chain uses TRBV7-8 with TRBJ2-7; D remains ambiguous. The CDR3 is 15 amino acids. Deletions cut 0 bases from V and 1 base from J, with 10 bases between. Germline CDR1 reads SGHVS; CDR2 reads FQNEAQ. The DNA for the CDR3 is TGTGCCAGCAGCTTAGCGGCAGGTCCTTCCTACGAGCAGTACTTC. Encoded protein: CASSLAAGPSYEQYF.

V and J are TRBV4-1 and TRBJ2-5; 13 bases line up with TRBD2. Germline loops: CDR1 MGHRA, CDR2 YSYEKL. After removal of 0 bases from V and 5 bases from J, the junction contained 18 bases not matched to a gene. CDR3 length equals 21 residues. The CDR3 here is CASSQDVGVGRLAGGQETQYF. CDR3 nucleotides: TGCGCCAGCAGCCAAGATGTGGGGGTCGGTAGACTAGCGGGAGGTCAGGAGACCCAGTACTTC.

V is TRBV4-2 and J is TRBJ1-4; 7 nucleotides line up with TRBD1. This CDR3 comprises 15 residues. J gave up 1 base and V 3 bases, and 2 bases lay outside the gene matches. Per germline, CDR1 LGHNA and CDR2 YNFKEQ. The CDR3 loop is CASSQTGKTNEKLFF. In DNA form, the CDR3 reads TGTGCCAGCAGCCAGACAGGGAAAACTAATGAAAAACTGTTTTTT.

This chain joins TRBV7-9 and TRBJ1-3; TRBD1 might be the D (5 bases). V lost 5 bases and J lost 0, with 14 bases in between. The CDR3 sequence is 16 residues long. From germline, CDR1 is SEHNR and CDR2 FQNEAQ (reference sequence). The CDR3 coding sequence is TGTGCCAGCAGCAACGCCGGGACTACCTCTGGAAACACCATATATTTT. Protein: CASSNAGTTSGNTIYF.

The gene calls are TRBV11-1 and TRBJ1-1; D possibly corresponds to TRBD1 (6 bases). The germline gives CDR1 SGHAT, CDR2 FQDESV (reference sequence). The V end was cut by 3 bases, the J end by 5 bases, with 13 bases between. There are 14 residues in the CDR3. CDR3 loop: CASSLTGGGTEAFF. The CDR3 DNA follows: TGTGCCAGCAGCTTGACAGGTGGAGGAACTGAAGCTTTCTTT.

V gene TRBV5-1 combines with J gene TRBJ2-7, with D possibly being TRBD1 or TRBD2 (6 bases each). CDR1 SGHRS and CDR2 YFSETQ come from the germline V gene. The CDR3 covers 16 residues. The V end was cut by 0 bases, the J end by 7 bases, with 20 bases between. CDR3 protein: CASSLAIIWGAGEQYF. The CDR3 DNA follows: TGCGCCAGCAGCTTGGCCATCATTTGGGGGGCTGGAGAGCAGTACTTC.

This chain joins TRBV5-6 and TRBJ2-3, with D possibly being TRBD1 (5 bases). The germline V gene encodes CDR1 SGHDT and CDR2 YYEEEE. The CDR3 spans 16 residues. Between the trimmed V and J ends, which lost 0 bases and 3 bases, there was a span of 14 bases. CDR3 loop: CASSLVARKGTDTQYF. The CDR3 coding sequence is TGTGCCAGCAGCTTGGTGGCCAGGAAGGGGACAGATACGCAGTATTTT.

In its sample, this clone was seen a few times. The chain links TRBV14 to TRBJ1-1; no firm D call. The V gene's germline CDR1 is SGHDN and CDR2 FVKESK. Trimming removed 4 bases from V and 0 bases from J, with 6 bases in between. There are 13 residues in the CDR3. The CDR3 sequence is CASSLILNTEAFF. In DNA form, the CDR3 reads TGTGCCAGCAGCCTAATTTTGAACACTGAAGCTTTCTTT.

CDR3 protein: CASSLVGLEQYF. The CDR3 DNA is TGTGCCAGCAGCCTGGTGGGGTTAGAGCAGTACTTC. The chain uses TRBV6-5 and TRBJ2-7; D unresolved. Germline CDR1 reads MNHEY; CDR2 reads SVGAGI. The CDR3 sequence is 12 residues long. The V and J ends lost 6 bases and 7 bases respectively, with 13 bases between them.

This chain links TRBV6-5 with TRBJ1-2; weak D call: TRBD1 (5 bases). Trimming cost V 2 bases and J 4 bases, with 14 bases left between them. The CDR3 runs 15 residues. Germline lookup yields CDR1 MNHEY and CDR2 SVGAGI. The CDR3 spells CASSYEGNSIYGYTF. The DNA for the CDR3 is TGTGCCAGCAGTTACGAGGGGAACAGCATCTATGGCTACACCTTC.

V and J are TRBV28 and TRBJ1-1; TRBD1 aligns across 9 bases. The germline gives CDR1 MDHEN, CDR2 SYDVKM. The CDR3 is 13 amino acids. After removal of 2 bases from V and 8 bases from J, the junction contained 3 bases not matched to a gene. The CDR3 nucleotides are TGTGCCAGCAGTTTAGGGACAGGGTCCGAAGCTTTCTTT. Translation: CASSLGTGSEAFF.

The chain combines TRBV18 with TRBJ2-7; 11 nucleotides align to TRBD2. J lost 7 bases, V lost 1 base, and 9 bases had no gene match. Germline V gene sequence: CDR1 KGHSH, CDR2 LQKENI. The CDR3 runs to 16 residues. The CDR3 DNA follows: TGTGCCAGCTCACCACTCAAACTAGCGGGAGTGTCGGAGCAGTACTTC. Amino acids: CASSPLKLAGVSEQYF.

V usage is TRBV28 and J usage is TRBJ1-5; D gene uncertain. The CDR3 sequence is 13 residues long. The ends were cut back, 8 bases at V and 1 base at J, with 9 bases in the middle. Germline V gene sequence: CDR1 MDHEN, CDR2 SYDVKM. The CDR3 reads CASQRTSNQPQHF. The DNA for the CDR3 is TGTGCCAGCCAGAGGACCAGCAATCAGCCCCAGCATTTT.

The chain employs TRBV19 and TRBJ2-1, with a weak D call TRBD2 (6 bases). CDR3 length: 16 residues. CDR1 and CDR2 from the germline V gene are LNHDA and SQIVND (reference sequence). V lost 5 bases and J 4 bases, leaving 18 bases between the germline ends. In nucleotides, the CDR3 is TGTGCCAGTAGTGCTTCTTGGGCTAGCGAGTACAATGAGCAGTTCTTC. The encoded protein is CASSASWASEYNEQFF.

The CDR3 coding sequence is TGTGCCAGCAGCGGAGAGGGCCCCCGGGAGCAGTACTTC. This sequence encodes CASSGEGPREQYF. The gene calls are TRBV7-9 and TRBJ2-7; possibly TRBD2 for D (5 bases). The V and J ends lost 5 bases and 7 bases respectively, with 15 bases between them. There are 13 residues in the CDR3. CDR1 SEHNR and CDR2 FQNEAQ come from the germline V gene (reference sequence).

The chain links TRBV27 to TRBJ2-1, with 13 bases fitting TRBD2. CDR3 length equals 18 residues. The V gene's germline CDR1 is MNHEY and CDR2 SMNVEV (reference sequence). V gave up 1 base and J gave up 7 bases; unmatched junction bases: 10. CDR3 sequence: CASSLYPQTSGRANEQFF. CDR3 nucleotide sequence: TGTGCCAGCAGTTTATATCCCCAAACTAGCGGGAGGGCAAATGAGCAGTTCTTC.

The chain couples TRBV2 to TRBJ2-1; 8 bases match TRBD2. Germline CDR1 reads SNHLY; CDR2 reads FYNNEI. V dropped 7 bases and J dropped 6; count of bases not matched to a gene: 14. The CDR3 length is 16 residues. DNA for the CDR3: TGTGCCAGCACTGACGCCGGGACTAGAGTATCCAATGAGCAGTTCTTC. Protein sequence: CASTDAGTRVSNEQFF.

In its sample, this clone was seen a few times. Other nucleotide sequences in the sample specify the same CDR3. The J gene is TRBJ1-1, the V gene TRBV28; 7 bases fit TRBD1. After removal of 3 bases from V and 11 bases from J, the junction contained 3 bases not matched to a gene. Germline lookup yields CDR1 MDHEN and CDR2 SYDVKM. The CDR3 has 11 residues. The CDR3 is CASSFAGGAFF. CDR3 in DNA: TGTGCCAGCAGTTTCGCAGGGGGTGCTTTCTTT. Combining the CDR3 with reference TRBV28 and TRBJ1-1 gives the whole variable domain DVKVTQSSRYLVKRTGEKVFLECVQDMDHENMFWYRQDPGLGLRLIYFSYDVKMKEKGDIPEGYSVSREKKERFSLILESASTNQTSMYLCASSFAGGAFFGQGTRLTVV.

This clone was found once. The V and J genes are TRBV10-3 and TRBJ2-3; 7 positions agree with TRBD1. This CDR3 is 18 amino acids long. Germline CDR1 is ENHRY and CDR2 is SYGVKD. V gave up 7 bases and J gave up 3 bases; unmatched junction bases: 19. The CDR3 loop reads CAIKPSTKTGDMTDTQYF. CDR3 in DNA: TGTGCCATCAAGCCAAGTACGAAAACAGGGGATATGACAGATACGCAGTATTTT.

The chain carries TRBV4-2 and TRBJ2-5, with 11 bases lining up with TRBD2. The DNA end lines up better with TRBJ2-7; the J call may be wrong. CDR3 size: 16 residues. CDR1 and CDR2 (germline): LGHNA, YNFKEQ. The CDR3 here is CASSQVGLAVAYEQYF. The CDR3 DNA follows: TGTGCCAGCAGCCAAGTGGGACTAGCGGTAGCCTACGAGCAGTACTTC.

The chain carries TRBV5-4 and TRBJ1-1; a possible D gene is TRBD1 (5 bases). V gave up 4 bases and J gave up 2 bases, with 18 bases separating them. Per germline, CDR1 SGHNT and CDR2 YYREEE (reference sequence). CDR3 length equals 16 residues. The DNA of the CDR3 is TGTGCCAGCAGCCCCGGACGGGGGGACTTTAACACTGAAGCTTTCTTT. Protein product: CASSPGRGDFNTEAFF.

This chain connects TRBV14 to TRBJ2-6; D gene uncertain. This CDR3 is built from 18 residues. Germline CDR1 and CDR2: SGHDN and FVKESK. Trimming cost V 3 bases and J 0 bases, with 15 bases left between them. CDR3 sequence: CASSQHFTPYSGANVLTF. CDR3 nucleotides: TGTGCCAGCAGCCAGCATTTTACCCCGTACTCTGGGGCCAACGTCCTGACTTTC. The variable domain in full, completed from reference TRBV14 and TRBJ2-6, reads EAGVTQFPSHSVIEKGQTVTLRCDPISGHDNLYWYRRVMGKEIKFLLHFVKESKQDESGMPNNRFLAERTGGTYSTLKVQPAELEDSGVYFCASSQHFTPYSGANVLTFGAGSRLTVL.

The chain combines TRBV27 with TRBJ2-1; 7 bases match TRBD2. This CDR3 is 17 amino acids long. Trimming took 5 bases from V and 0 from J; bases not matched to a gene: 10. The germline V gene encodes CDR1 MNHEY and CDR2 SMNVEV (reference sequence). DNA for the CDR3: TGTGCCAGCAGTCACGGGACTACTCAGAGCTCCTACAATGAGCAGTTCTTC. Amino acids: CASSHGTTQSSYNEQFF.

The rearrangement joins TRBV6-6 to TRBJ2-5, with TRBD2 matching over 7 bases. The CDR3 loop spans 15 amino acids. The V segment lost 0 bases and the J segment 4 bases; nucleotides outside the gene matches: 5. The V gene's germline CDR1 is MNHNY and CDR2 SVGAGI (reference sequence). The CDR3 here is CASSYSGTMGETQYF. CDR3 nucleotide sequence: TGTGCCAGCAGTTACTCAGGGACTATGGGAGAGACCCAGTACTTC.

In its sample, this clone was seen once. The rearrangement joins TRBV7-2 to TRBJ2-5; the D is unclear. The germline V gene encodes CDR1 SGHTA and CDR2 FQGNSA. Trimming removed 2 bases from V and 1 base from J, with 8 bases in between. The CDR3 loop spans 14 amino acids. The CDR3, as DNA: TGTGCCAGCAGCTTAACCGGATTCCAAGAGACCCAGTACTTC. Translation gives CASSLTGFQETQYF.

DNA for the CDR3: TGTGCCAGCAGCTTATCACAGGGCTCTGGAAACACCATATATTTT. Encoded protein: CASSLSQGSGNTIYF. The chain has TRBV7-2 and TRBJ1-3; tentatively, D is TRBD1 (6 bases). This CDR3 region has 15 residues. Looked up from germline, CDR1 is SGHTA and CDR2 is FQGNSA. Trimming took off 2 bases at V and 0 bases at J, with 8 bases between the two ends.